These T cell receptor beta chains were read from a single sample in a study of vaccination effects on CD4 cells after COVID-19. What these receptors recognize is not known. Sequenced by immunoSEQ multiplex PCR; TCRdb stores in-frame clones only, minus some. The data hold approximately 23,000 clones, with over 55% observed a single time. This specimen consisted of CD4+ T cells from PBMCs cultured with HCoV-OC43 spike peptides, obtained before COVID-19 vaccination. These receptor sequences come from a human donor who received a COVID-19 vaccine. Both conserved end residues are part of each CDR3. Each record gives: V gene, D gene, J gene, CDR3 length, clone size, CDR3 DNA, CDR3 protein. A D gene is named only where the DNA matches it firmly. For some rows the clone size is stated as once, few or many, or as a class when expanded; others skip it.

V gene: TRBV7-8; D gene: TRBD2; J gene: TRBJ2-7; CDR3 length: 15; clone size: once; CDR3 DNA: TGTGCCAGCAGCTTAGCGCGGGGGGGAATTTACGAGCAGTACTTC; CDR3 protein: CASSLARGGIYEQYF
V gene: TRBV7-9; D gene: NA; J gene: TRBJ1-1; CDR3 length: 14; clone size: few; CDR3 DNA: TGTGCCAGCAGCTTTTACGGCGAGAACACTGAAGCTTTCTTT; CDR3 protein: CASSFYGENTEAFF
V gene: TRBV6-5; D gene: TRBD1; J gene: TRBJ2-2; CDR3 length: 13; clone size: NA; CDR3 DNA: TGTGCCAGCGACAGGGGGTACACCGGGGAGCTGTTTTTT; CDR3 protein: CASDRGYTGELFF
V gene: TRBV5-1; D gene: NA; J gene: TRBJ2-1; CDR3 length: 14; clone size: NA; CDR3 DNA: TGCGCCAGCAGCTTGGGGAGTGTTATGGATGAGCAGTTCTTC; CDR3 protein: CASSLGSVMDEQFF
V gene: TRBV29-1; D gene: TRBD2; J gene: TRBJ2-1; CDR3 length: 16; clone size: few; CDR3 DNA: TGCAGCGTTGAAGATCGTGCTAGCGGGAGCCAGGGTGAGCAGTTCTTC; CDR3 protein: CSVEDRASGSQGEQFF
V gene: TRBV2; D gene: NA; J gene: TRBJ2-5; CDR3 length: 13; clone size: NA; CDR3 DNA: TGTGCCAGCAAAGTCAGGGATAAAGAGACCCAGTACTTC; CDR3 protein: CASKVRDKETQYF
V gene: TRBV7-9; D gene: TRBD2; J gene: TRBJ2-3; CDR3 length: 15; clone size: once; CDR3 DNA: TGTGCCAGCAGCTTAACTAGCGGGGGGGCAGATACGCAGTATTTT; CDR3 protein: CASSLTSGGADTQYF
V gene: TRBV19; D gene: TRBD1; J gene: TRBJ1-1; CDR3 length: 17; clone size: once; CDR3 DNA: TGTGCCAGTAGTCCTTCGAGAGGGGGGACAGGGGGGGAAAAAGCTTTCTTT; CDR3 protein: CASSPSRGGTGGEKAFF
V gene: TRBV3-1/TRBV3-2; D gene: NA; J gene: TRBJ2-7; CDR3 length: 16; clone size: NA; CDR3 DNA: TGTGCCAGCAGCCAAGAGAGCAGCGGGCTCTACTACGAGCAGTACTTC; CDR3 protein: CASSQESSGLYYEQYF
V gene: TRBV6-5; D gene: TRBD2; J gene: TRBJ2-2; CDR3 length: 15; clone size: NA; CDR3 DNA: TGTGCCAGCATTGTGGCGGGAGCCTACACCGGGGAGCTGTTTTTT; CDR3 protein: CASIVAGAYTGELFF
V gene: TRBV5-4; D gene: TRBD1; J gene: TRBJ2-1; CDR3 length: 14; clone size: few; CDR3 DNA: TGTGCCAGCAGCACGGGACAGGGGGACGATGAGCAGTTCTTC; CDR3 protein: CASSTGQGDDEQFF
V gene: TRBV19; D gene: TRBD1; J gene: TRBJ1-4; CDR3 length: 14; clone size: NA; CDR3 DNA: TGTGCCAGTAGTACGACAGGGACTAATGAAAAACTGTTTTTT; CDR3 protein: CASSTTGTNEKLFF
V gene: TRBV29-1; D gene: TRBD1; J gene: TRBJ2-3; CDR3 length: 12; clone size: NA; CDR3 DNA: TGCAGCCTCGGGACAGTTACAGATACGCAGTATTTT; CDR3 protein: CSLGTVTDTQYF
V gene: TRBV19; D gene: NA; J gene: TRBJ1-1; CDR3 length: 13; clone size: NA; CDR3 DNA: TGTGCCAGTAAAAGGGCGGAGAACACTGAAGCTTTCTTT; CDR3 protein: CASKRAENTEAFF
V gene: TRBV28; D gene: TRBD1; J gene: TRBJ2-5; CDR3 length: 18; clone size: NA; CDR3 DNA: TGTGCCAGCAGTTTCACGGGGCGTTGGGGGACAGGGGAAGAGACCCAGTACTTC; CDR3 protein: CASSFTGRWGTGEETQYF
V gene: TRBV7-8; D gene: TRBD2; J gene: TRBJ2-5; CDR3 length: 18; clone size: NA; CDR3 DNA: TGTGCCAGCAGCTTAGCCCTAGTATCGGGGGGGCAAGGGGAGACCCAGTACTTC; CDR3 protein: CASSLALVSGGQGETQYF
V gene: TRBV3-1/TRBV3-2; D gene: NA; J gene: TRBJ1-2; CDR3 length: 13; clone size: large; CDR3 DNA: TGTGCCAGCAGCCCCTCTGTGGGGTATGGCTACACCTTC; CDR3 protein: CASSPSVGYGYTF
V gene: TRBV10-3; D gene: NA; J gene: TRBJ2-7; CDR3 length: 14; clone size: NA; CDR3 DNA: TGTGCCATCAGTGAGGAAGACGGACCCTACGAGCAGTACTTC; CDR3 protein: CAISEEDGPYEQYF
V gene: TRBV2; D gene: NA; J gene: TRBJ1-2; CDR3 length: 13; clone size: NA; CDR3 DNA: TGTGCCAGCAGTGAACTCTTGGCCTATGGCTACACCTTC; CDR3 protein: CASSELLAYGYTF
V gene: TRBV5-1; D gene: NA; J gene: TRBJ2-2; CDR3 length: 19; clone size: NA; CDR3 DNA: TGCGCCAGCAGAATCTTTTTTCGACGGGGCAGGTACAACACCGGGGAGCTGTTTTTT; CDR3 protein: CASRIFFRRGRYNTGELFF
V gene: TRBV19; D gene: NA; J gene: TRBJ1-1; CDR3 length: 15; clone size: NA; CDR3 DNA: TGTGCCAGTAGTATCCTGGACCCGGGGAACACTGAAGCTTTCTTT; CDR3 protein: CASSILDPGNTEAFF
V gene: TRBV11-3; D gene: NA; J gene: TRBJ2-5; CDR3 length: 13; clone size: once; CDR3 DNA: TGTGCCAGCAGCGAGACTCGCGGAGAGACCCAGTACTTC; CDR3 protein: CASSETRGETQYF
V gene: TRBV5-1; D gene: TRBD1; J gene: TRBJ2-7; CDR3 length: 15; clone size: few; CDR3 DNA: TGCGCCAGCAGCGGGATCGACAGGGCCTCCTACGAGCAGTACTTC; CDR3 protein: CASSGIDRASYEQYF
V gene: TRBV10-2; D gene: TRBD2; J gene: TRBJ2-7; CDR3 length: 14; clone size: NA; CDR3 DNA: TGCGCCAGCGTAGGGGGGACTAGCGGCTACGAGCAGTACTTC; CDR3 protein: CASVGGTSGYEQYF
V gene: TRBV11-2; D gene: NA; J gene: TRBJ1-6; CDR3 length: 15; clone size: NA; CDR3 DNA: TGTGCCAGCAGCTTAGATCTGGGATCTAATTCACCCCTCCACTTT; CDR3 protein: CASSLDLGSNSPLHF
V gene: TRBV18; D gene: TRBD1; J gene: TRBJ2-2; CDR3 length: 14; clone size: NA; CDR3 DNA: TGTGCCAGCTCACCTTACCAGGGGGCCGGGGAGCTGTTTTTT; CDR3 protein: CASSPYQGAGELFF
V gene: TRBV6-5; D gene: NA; J gene: TRBJ2-7; CDR3 length: 14; clone size: NA; CDR3 DNA: TGTGCCAGCAGTTACTCCGCAGGGCGGGGCGAGCAGTACTTC; CDR3 protein: CASSYSAGRGEQYF
V gene: TRBV30; D gene: TRBD2; J gene: TRBJ2-2; CDR3 length: 16; clone size: NA; CDR3 DNA: TGTGCCTGGAGTGGAGAGACTAGCGGGACAACCGGGGAGCTGTTTTTT; CDR3 protein: CAWSGETSGTTGELFF
V gene: TRBV19; D gene: NA; J gene: TRBJ1-2; CDR3 length: 14; clone size: few; CDR3 DNA: TGTGCCAGTAGGAGACAGGAGACTAACTATGGCTACACCTTC; CDR3 protein: CASRRQETNYGYTF
V gene: TRBV3-1/TRBV3-2; D gene: NA; J gene: TRBJ1-5; CDR3 length: 16; clone size: NA; CDR3 DNA: TGTGCCAGCAGCCTTGGCAGCCCGCATAGCAATCAGCCCCAGCATTTT; CDR3 protein: CASSLGSPHSNQPQHF
V gene: TRBV6-2/TRBV6-3; D gene: TRBD1; J gene: TRBJ2-7; CDR3 length: 15; clone size: NA; CDR3 DNA: TGTGCCAGCAGTTACGGGACAGGGGGGTTCAACGAGCAGTACTTC; CDR3 protein: CASSYGTGGFNEQYF
V gene: TRBV5-1; D gene: NA; J gene: TRBJ1-1; CDR3 length: 14; clone size: NA; CDR3 DNA: TGCGCCAGCAGCTTGTCCGGAACGGGGAATGAAGCTTTCTTT; CDR3 protein: CASSLSGTGNEAFF
V gene: TRBV5-8; D gene: NA; J gene: TRBJ2-5; CDR3 length: 15; clone size: few; CDR3 DNA: TGTGCCAGCAGCCCCGAGGGGGGGCGGGAGGAGACCCAGTACTTC; CDR3 protein: CASSPEGGREETQYF
V gene: TRBV7-2; D gene: TRBD2; J gene: TRBJ2-1; CDR3 length: 14; clone size: NA; CDR3 DNA: TGTGCCAGCAGCTTCACTAGCGGGAGCAATGAGCAGTTCTTC; CDR3 protein: CASSFTSGSNEQFF
V gene: TRBV7-2; D gene: NA; J gene: TRBJ1-3; CDR3 length: 14; clone size: NA; CDR3 DNA: TGTGCCAGCAGCTCGGGGCTTTCTGGAAACACCATATATTTT; CDR3 protein: CASSSGLSGNTIYF
V gene: TRBV6-6; D gene: NA; J gene: TRBJ1-1; CDR3 length: 15; clone size: NA; CDR3 DNA: TGTGCCAGCAGTTGGTCAGAGGGGGGCAACACTGAAGCTTTCTTT; CDR3 protein: CASSWSEGGNTEAFF
V gene: TRBV5-6; D gene: NA; J gene: TRBJ2-7; CDR3 length: 14; clone size: NA; CDR3 DNA: TGTGCCAGCAGCCAAGGACCGAAGTCCTACGAGCAGTACTTC; CDR3 protein: CASSQGPKSYEQYF
V gene: TRBV3-1/TRBV3-2; D gene: NA; J gene: TRBJ1-5; CDR3 length: 15; clone size: NA; CDR3 DNA: TGTGCCAGCAGCCAACTGTGGGGGGCCGACCAGCCCCAGCATTTT; CDR3 protein: CASSQLWGADQPQHF
V gene: TRBV24-1; D gene: NA; J gene: TRBJ2-6; CDR3 length: 17; clone size: once; CDR3 DNA: TGTGCCACCAGTGATTTGAGTGGGGGTTCTGGGGCCAACGTCCTGACTTTC; CDR3 protein: CATSDLSGGSGANVLTF
V gene: TRBV18; D gene: TRBD2; J gene: TRBJ2-1; CDR3 length: 17; clone size: NA; CDR3 DNA: TGTGCCAGCTCACCCCCCACTAGCGGGGGGGCCTACAATGAGCAGTTCTTC; CDR3 protein: CASSPPTSGGAYNEQFF
V gene: TRBV6-5; D gene: TRBD1; J gene: TRBJ2-3; CDR3 length: 15; clone size: NA; CDR3 DNA: TGTGCCAGTTTGAGGGGACAGGGGAGAACAGATACGCAGTATTTT; CDR3 protein: CASLRGQGRTDTQYF
V gene: TRBV7-9; D gene: TRBD1; J gene: TRBJ2-2; CDR3 length: 15; clone size: NA; CDR3 DNA: TGTGCCAGCAGCCAAGGACAGGGAAACACCGGGGAGCTGTTTTTT; CDR3 protein: CASSQGQGNTGELFF
V gene: TRBV18; D gene: NA; J gene: TRBJ2-7; CDR3 length: 14; clone size: NA; CDR3 DNA: TGTGCCAGCTCACCACCGCCGGGGACCTACGAGCAGTACTTC; CDR3 protein: CASSPPPGTYEQYF
V gene: TRBV9; D gene: TRBD2; J gene: TRBJ2-7; CDR3 length: 17; clone size: NA; CDR3 DNA: TGTGCCAGCAGCGTAGACCCCGGACTAGCGGGAGGTAACGAGCAGTACTTC; CDR3 protein: CASSVDPGLAGGNEQYF
V gene: TRBV7-2; D gene: NA; J gene: TRBJ1-5; CDR3 length: 15; clone size: once; CDR3 DNA: TGTGCCAGCAGCTTATGGGGGAATAGGGATCAGCCCCAGCATTTT; CDR3 protein: CASSLWGNRDQPQHF
V gene: TRBV27; D gene: NA; J gene: TRBJ1-6; CDR3 length: 16; clone size: NA; CDR3 DNA: TGTGCCAGCAGTCCCCAAGGAAACAGGGTCTTTTCACCCCTCCACTTT; CDR3 protein: CASSPQGNRVFSPLHF
V gene: TRBV5-1; D gene: NA; J gene: TRBJ2-3; CDR3 length: 13; clone size: NA; CDR3 DNA: TGCGCCAGCAGCTCCCGGGTTGGAGATACGCAGTATTTT; CDR3 protein: CASSSRVGDTQYF
V gene: TRBV6-1; D gene: TRBD1; J gene: TRBJ1-6; CDR3 length: 18; clone size: few; CDR3 DNA: TGTGCCAGCAGTGAAGCTCGGGACAGGGTCTCCTATAATTCACCCCTCCACTTT; CDR3 protein: CASSEARDRVSYNSPLHF